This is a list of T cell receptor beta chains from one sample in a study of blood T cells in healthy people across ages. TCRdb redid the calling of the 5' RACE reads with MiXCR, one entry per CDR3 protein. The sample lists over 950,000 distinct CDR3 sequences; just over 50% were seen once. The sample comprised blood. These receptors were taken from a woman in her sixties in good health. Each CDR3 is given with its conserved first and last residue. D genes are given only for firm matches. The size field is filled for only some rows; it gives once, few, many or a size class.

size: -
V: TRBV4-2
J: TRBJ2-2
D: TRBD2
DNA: TGTGCCAGCAGCCGGGGGGGGAACACCGGGGAGCTGTTTTTT
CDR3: CASSRGGNTGELFF

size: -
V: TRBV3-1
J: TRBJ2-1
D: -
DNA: TGTGCCAGCAACCACAGAGGACGGCGCTACAATGAGCAGTTCTTC
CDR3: CASNHRGRRYNEQFF

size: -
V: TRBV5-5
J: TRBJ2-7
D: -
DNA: TGTGCCAGCAGCTGGAGGGGGGATGAGCAGTACTTC
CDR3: CASSWRGDEQYF

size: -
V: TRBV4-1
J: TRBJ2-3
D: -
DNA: TGCGCCAGCAGCCAAGGTCCGGGTACAGATACGCAGTATTTT
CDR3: CASSQGPGTDTQYF

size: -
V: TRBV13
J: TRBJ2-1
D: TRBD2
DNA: TGTGCCAGCAGTTGGGGGACTAGCGGGACCTCCGAGCAGTTCTTC
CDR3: CASSWGTSGTSEQFF

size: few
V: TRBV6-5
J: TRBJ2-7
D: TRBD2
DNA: TGTGCCAGCAGTTACGGTTTGGGAGGGGAGCAGTACTTC
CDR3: CASSYGLGGEQYF

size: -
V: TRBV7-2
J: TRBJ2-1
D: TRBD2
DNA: TGTGCCAGCAGCTTAGGAGCGGGAAGCAATGAGCAGTTCTTC
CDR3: CASSLGAGSNEQFF

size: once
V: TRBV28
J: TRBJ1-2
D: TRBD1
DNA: TGCGCCAGCATGAGGACAGGGGATCGGGGCTACACCTTC
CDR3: CASMRTGDRGYTF

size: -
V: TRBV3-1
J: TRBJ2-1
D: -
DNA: TGTGCCAGCAGCCAGTTCACCCCAGGGGATGAGCAGTTCTTC
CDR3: CASSQFTPGDEQFF

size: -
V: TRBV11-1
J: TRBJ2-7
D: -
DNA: TGTGCCAGCAGCTTAGCAAGCACAATCATCCCTATACTAGGTCTCGACAATGAGCAGTACTTC
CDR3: CASSLASTIIPILGLDNEQYF

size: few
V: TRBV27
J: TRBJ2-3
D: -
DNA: TGTGCCAGCAGTTTCTACCGCGGCTTTAGCACAGATACGCAGTATTTT
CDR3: CASSFYRGFSTDTQYF

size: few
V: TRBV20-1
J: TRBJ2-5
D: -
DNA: TGCAGTGCTACCGGACTGGTACAAGAGACCCAGTACTTC
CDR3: CSATGLVQETQYF

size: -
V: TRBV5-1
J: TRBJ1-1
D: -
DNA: TGCGCCAGCAGCTTGGGGGACACGAGCACTGAAGCTTTCTTT
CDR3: CASSLGDTSTEAFF

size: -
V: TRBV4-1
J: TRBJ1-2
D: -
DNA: TGCGCCAGCACGACTCTTGGGGGTAGGAGGAATGGCTACACCTTC
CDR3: CASTTLGGRRNGYTF

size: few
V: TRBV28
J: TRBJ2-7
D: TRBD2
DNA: TGTGCCAGCAGTTCAACGGGACTAGCGGGAGGATTCCCCTCCTACGAGCAGTACTTC
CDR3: CASSSTGLAGGFPSYEQYF

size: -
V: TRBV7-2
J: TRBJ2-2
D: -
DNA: TGTGCCAGCAGCTTATGGATGTGGGAGCTGTTTTTT
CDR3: CASSLWMWELFF

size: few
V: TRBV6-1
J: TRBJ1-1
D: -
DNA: TGTGCCAGCAGTGAAGTTTTCGATGGGGAAGCTTTCTTT
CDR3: CASSEVFDGEAFF

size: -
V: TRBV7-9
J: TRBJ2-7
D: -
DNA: TGTGCCAGCAGCTTAATATCGCAGTACGAGCAGTACTTC
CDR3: CASSLISQYEQYF

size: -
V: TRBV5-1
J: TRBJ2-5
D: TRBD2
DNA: TGCGCCAGCAGCTTGGTTAGCGGGAGAAGGGAGACCCAGTACTTC
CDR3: CASSLVSGRRETQYF

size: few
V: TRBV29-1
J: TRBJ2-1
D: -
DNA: TGCAGCGTTGGTGGGCATAACTACAATGAGCAGTTCTTC
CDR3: CSVGGHNYNEQFF